These 25 T cell receptor beta chains share one sample of origin, sequenced in a study of technical replicates of blood from a handful of donors. Assay: immunoSEQ multiplex PCR; the TCRdb copy retains only in-frame clones and omits some. The data hold 55,000 to 60,000 clones, with roughly 93% observed a single time. Sequencing was performed on PBMCs. The source is a human donor in good health. Some clones in this sample may be carry-over from other donors' samples.

J is TRBJ1-1 and V is TRBV4-3; TRBD1 aligns across 7 bases. CDR1 is LGHNA, CDR2 YSLEER, per germline. CDR3 length: 15 amino acids. V trimming: 4 bases; J trimming: 5 bases; junction bases outside the gene matches: 10. This CDR3 reads CASSRQTGFGTEAFF. The CDR3 DNA is TGCGCCAGCAGCCGCCAGACAGGGTTTGGGACTGAAGCTTTCTTT.

J is TRBJ2-7 and V is TRBV7-8; 11 positions match TRBD2. The trim removed 5 bases at V and 3 bases at J, leaving 18 bases unmatched. Germline CDR1 reads SGHVS; CDR2 reads FQNEAQ. This CDR3 region has 19 residues. The CDR3 spells CASSLDARLAGHKHYEQYF. CDR3 in DNA: TGTGCCAGCAGCCTAGATGCGAGACTAGCGGGACATAAGCACTACGAGCAGTACTTC. The variable domain in full, with the rest retrieved from reference TRBV7-8 and TRBJ2-7, is GAGVSQSPRYKVAKRGQDVALRCDPISGHVSLFWYQQALGQGPEFLTYFQNEAQLDKSGLPSDRFFAERPEGSVSTLKIQRTQQEDSAVYLCASSLDARLAGHKHYEQYFGPGTRLTVT.

This chain links TRBV19 with TRBJ2-7; 9 nucleotides align to TRBD2. The trim removed 5 bases at V and 2 bases at J, leaving 1 base unmatched. There are 13 residues in the CDR3. Per germline, CDR1 LNHDA and CDR2 SQIVND (reference sequence). The CDR3 DNA follows: TGTGCCAGTAGTGTAGCGGGAGCCTACGAGCAGTACTTC. It encodes CASSVAGAYEQYF.

The rearrangement uses TRBV4-3 and TRBJ2-3; possible D gene TRBD1, 6 bases. The ends were cut back, 0 bases at V and 0 bases at J, with 10 bases in the middle. Germline CDR1 LGHNA, CDR2 YSLEER. The CDR3 length is 16 residues. DNA for the CDR3: TGCGCCAGCAGCCAAGATTATCAGGGGAGCACAGATACGCAGTATTTT. It encodes CASSQDYQGSTDTQYF.

The genes are TRBV18 and TRBJ2-3, with 11 bases identical to TRBD2. V lost 2 bases and J lost 6; bases outside the gene matches: 4. The length of the CDR3 is 15 residues. CDR1 is KGHSH and CDR2 is LQKENI in the germline V gene. This CDR3 is CASSPALAGEDTQYF. The CDR3 DNA sequence: TGTGCCAGCTCACCAGCACTAGCGGGAGAGGATACGCAGTATTTT.

The chain carries TRBV6-5 and TRBJ2-7; 7 nucleotides agree with TRBD1. Trimming removed 3 bases from V and 5 bases from J; junction bases left unmatched: 7. CDR3 length: 14 amino acids. Looked up from germline, CDR1 is MNHEY and CDR2 is SVGAGI. The DNA for the CDR3 is TGTGCCAGCAGTTATCGGGACAGCGGAGACGAGCAGTACTTC. Translated: CASSYRDSGDEQYF.

This rearrangement joins TRBV2 to TRBJ2-1, with 12 bases fitting TRBD2. The V segment lost 3 bases and the J segment 7 bases; nucleotides outside the gene matches: 4. The CDR3 runs to 15 residues. In germline, CDR1 is SNHLY, CDR2 FYNNEI. The CDR3 protein is CASSESSGRVNEQFF. CDR3 coding DNA: TGTGCCAGCAGTGAGTCTAGCGGGAGGGTGAATGAGCAGTTCTTC.

The chain carries TRBV30 and TRBJ2-1; a weak D match, TRBD2 (5 bases). This CDR3 region has 15 residues. Per the germline V gene, CDR1 is GTSNPN and CDR2 is SVGIG (reference sequence). V lost 6 bases and J lost 2, with 17 bases in between. The CDR3: CACTSDWGPYNEQFF. Written as DNA, the CDR3 is TGTGCCTGTACCTCGGACTGGGGTCCCTACAATGAGCAGTTCTTC.

The chain uses TRBV7-2 and TRBJ2-7; the D is unclear. From germline, CDR1 is SGHTA and CDR2 FQGNSA. CDR3 length: 15 residues. V was trimmed by 1 base and J by 3 bases, leaving 13 bases between them. The CDR3 loop reads CASSLVGPSFYEQYF. DNA for the CDR3: TGTGCCAGCAGCTTAGTCGGTCCTAGTTTCTACGAGCAGTACTTC.

This clone was counted a single time. The chain carries TRBV27 and TRBJ1-1, with D tentatively TRBD1 (6 bases). Germline V lookup: CDR1 MNHEY, CDR2 SMNVEV (reference sequence). The V gene lost 5 bases and the J gene lost 1 base, with 8 bases spanning the gap. The CDR3 runs to 13 residues. This CDR3 is CASSLDRNTEAFF. In DNA form, the CDR3 reads TGTGCCAGCAGTCTGGACAGGAACACTGAAGCTTTCTTT.

This sequence joins TRBV5-1 and TRBJ1-6; a weak D match, TRBD1 (5 bases). Germline values: CDR1 SGHRS, CDR2 YFSETQ. CDR3 size: 13 residues. The V and J ends lost 4 bases and 7 bases respectively, with 9 bases between them. CDR3 loop: CASSDAGNSPLHF. The CDR3, as DNA: TGCGCCAGCAGCGACGCAGGGAATTCACCCCTCCACTTT.

The chain couples TRBV29-1 to TRBJ2-7; TRBD1 agrees at 7 bases. Trimming took 3 bases from V and 2 from J; bases not matched to a gene: 4. Germline-derived CDR1 and CDR2 are SQVTM and ANQGSEA. The CDR3 is 13 amino acids. CDR3 DNA sequence: TGCAGCGTTGACTTGGGACAGACCTACGAGCAGTACTTC. Translation: CSVDLGQTYEQYF.

The chain recombines TRBV7-6 with TRBJ2-2; D is unresolved. V lost 1 base and J lost 2, with 5 bases in between. The length of the CDR3 is 14 residues. Per the germline V gene, CDR1 is SGHVS and CDR2 is FNYEAQ. This CDR3 reads CASSLGRNTGELFF. DNA of the CDR3: TGTGCCAGCAGCTTAGGTCGTAACACCGGGGAGCTGTTTTTT.

This chain joins TRBV7-2 and TRBJ1-6; D possibly corresponds to TRBD1 (6 bases). Trimming removed 2 bases at V and 10 bases at J, with 18 bases between. CDR3 length equals 16 residues. From germline, CDR1 is SGHTA and CDR2 FQGNSA. DNA of the CDR3: TGTGCCAGCAGCTTAAGGGGTTCACAGGGTGGATCACCCCTCCACTTT. Its translation: CASSLRGSQGGSPLHF.

The V call is TRBV10-3, the J call TRBJ2-2, with 7 bases lining up with TRBD1. V shed 10 bases, J shed 3 bases, and the junction held 5 bases outside the gene matches. Germline CDR1 ENHRY, CDR2 SYGVKD. The CDR3 has 13 residues. CDR3 residues: CATETGDTGELFF. The CDR3 DNA sequence: TGTGCCACAGAAACAGGGGACACCGGGGAGCTGTTTTTT.

CDR3 amino acids: CASCPSTGANYGYTF. In DNA, the CDR3 is TGCGCCAGCTGTCCATCGACGGGAGCTAACTATGGCTACACCTTC. V usage is TRBV4-3 and J usage is TRBJ1-2; D gene uncertain. In germline, CDR1 is LGHNA, CDR2 YSLEER. Between the trimmed V and J ends, which lost 8 bases and 0 bases, there was a span of 16 bases. The CDR3 totals 15 residues.

The genes are TRBV11-1 and TRBJ1-1, with TRBD1 as a possible D gene (5 bases). This CDR3 comprises 13 residues. Germline assignment: CDR1 SGHAT and CDR2 FQDESV (reference sequence). The V and J ends lost 0 bases and 11 bases respectively, with 13 bases between them. Here the CDR3 reads CASSLAGPQRAFF. The CDR3, as DNA: TGTGCCAGCAGCTTAGCGGGGCCCCAGAGGGCTTTCTTT.

The chain employs TRBV6-1 and TRBJ1-2; no clear D gene. The V gene's germline CDR1 is MNHNS and CDR2 SASEGT. This CDR3 comprises 11 residues. V was clipped by 8 bases and J by 5 bases, with 9 bases between them. The CDR3 DNA sequence: TGTGCCAGCGAACAGTTTTATGGCTACACCTTC. This encodes CASEQFYGYTF.

The J gene is TRBJ2-3, the V gene TRBV9; 11 positions match TRBD2. J lost 7 bases, V lost 5 bases, and 9 bases had no gene match. From germline, CDR1 is SGDLS and CDR2 YYNGEE. The CDR3 is 15 residues long. In nucleotides, the CDR3 is TGTGCCAGCAGTTACAGACTAGCGGGACGATATACGCAGTATTTT. Amino acids: CASSYRLAGRYTQYF.

The chain couples TRBV5-1 to TRBJ1-2; maybe TRBD1 (6 bases). This CDR3 is built from 13 residues. Trimming pared 1 base from V and 3 bases from J, leaving 7 bases between. The germline V gene has CDR1 SGHRS and CDR2 YFSETQ. The CDR3 reads CASSLKGDYGYTF. The CDR3 coding sequence is TGCGCCAGCAGCTTGAAGGGGGACTATGGCTACACCTTC.

The rearrangement joins TRBV7-9 to TRBJ2-7; TRBD2 might be the D (5 bases). The V end was cut by 1 base, the J end by 3 bases, with 7 bases between. The CDR3 is 13 residues long. The germline V gene encodes CDR1 SEHNR and CDR2 FQNEAQ (reference sequence). The CDR3 DNA reads TGTGCCAGCAGCTTAGGAGGGAACTACGAGCAGTACTTC. Amino acid sequence: CASSLGGNYEQYF. The full variable domain, completed using reference TRBV7-9 and TRBJ2-7, is DTGVSQNPRHKITKRGQNVTFRCDPISEHNRLYWYRQTLGQGPEFLTYFQNEAQLEKSRLLSDRFSAERPKGSFSTLEIQRTEQGDSAMYLCASSLGGNYEQYFGPGTRLTVT.

The J gene is TRBJ2-1, the V gene TRBV7-9, with 10 nucleotides matching TRBD1. V lost 4 bases to trimming and J lost 7 bases; unmatched junction nucleotides: 4. The germline gives CDR1 SEHNR, CDR2 FQNEAQ (reference sequence). This CDR3 comprises 14 residues. Here the CDR3 DNA reads TGTGCCAGCAGCTCGAGGGACAGGGGAAATGAGCAGTTCTTC. The encoded protein is CASSSRDRGNEQFF.

The chain joins TRBV7-6 to TRBJ2-3, with D possibly TRBD2 on 6 matching bases. The CDR3 covers 13 residues. V was clipped by 1 base and J by 6 bases, with 8 bases between them. The germline V gene encodes CDR1 SGHVS and CDR2 FNYEAQ. The CDR3 DNA reads TGTGCCAGCAGCTTAGATCGGGGGGATACGCAGTATTTT. Its protein product is CASSLDRGDTQYF.

Only one count was recorded for this clone. This chain joins TRBV7-9 and TRBJ2-3; 7 bases line up with TRBD2. Germline CDR1 reads SEHNR; CDR2 reads FQNEAQ (reference sequence). The CDR3 sequence is 15 residues long. V lost 4 bases and J lost 2; bases outside the gene matches: 6. Here the CDR3 reads CASSSGTTYTDTQYF. In nucleotides, the CDR3 is TGTGCCAGCAGCTCCGGGACTACCTACACAGATACGCAGTATTTT. The full variable domain, rest sourced from reference TRBV7-9 and TRBJ2-3, is DTGVSQNPRHKITKRGQNVTFRCDPISEHNRLYWYRQTLGQGPEFLTYFQNEAQLEKSRLLSDRFSAERPKGSFSTLEIQRTEQGDSAMYLCASSSGTTYTDTQYFGPGTRLTVL.

This chain links TRBV6-6 with TRBJ2-5; D is unclear. Trimming stripped 3 bases from V and 5 bases from J, with 19 bases between. From germline, CDR1 is MNHNY and CDR2 SVGAGI (reference sequence). The CDR3 runs to 16 residues. CDR3 sequence: CASSYIRPWALETQYF. The CDR3 nucleotides are TGTGCCAGCAGTTATATACGTCCGTGGGCATTGGAGACCCAGTACTTC.